These 10 T cell receptor beta chains originate from one sample sequenced in a study of blood T cells in healthy people across ages. It was with a sample-barcoded 5' primer and a J-beta primer mix that a second PCR of about 6 to 11 cycles was run. TCRdb itself ran the 5' RACE reads through MiXCR, one entry per CDR3 protein. The sample holds 710,000 or so distinct CDR3 sequences, about 20% seen once. Sequenced material: blood. These receptors originate from a man aged 70-80 years in good health.

This clonotype came up once. V and J are TRBV12-3 or TRBV12-4 and TRBJ1-1; no reliable D call. This CDR3 has 11 residues. V was pared by 6 bases and J by 8 bases, with 10 bases between. DNA for the CDR3: TGTGCCAGCAGGTTACTGGGGGAAGCTTTCTTT. Translating gives CASRLLGEAFF.

This clonotype showed up just a few times. The V gene is TRBV2, the J gene TRBJ2-5, with D unresolved. This CDR3 comprises 16 residues. The V gene's germline CDR1 is SNHLY and CDR2 FYNNEI. The ends were cut back, 5 bases at V and 4 bases at J, with 20 bases in the middle. CDR3 bases: TGTGCCAGCAGTTCCCATACGGGCGGCCTGTTAGAGACCCAGTACTTC. Its translation: CASSSHTGGLLETQYF. The full variable domain, with the rest looked up from reference TRBV2 and TRBJ2-5, is EPEVTQTPSHQVTQMGQEVILRCVPISNHLYFYWYRQILGQKVEFLVSFYNNEISEKSEIFDDQFSVERPDGSNFTLKIRSTKLEDSAMYFCASSSHTGGLLETQYFGPGTRLLVL.

This clonotype has a handful of counts. V gene TRBV2 combines with J gene TRBJ2-5, with unresolved D. The DNA end is a closer match to TRBJ2-1, so the J assignment may be wrong. Germline-derived CDR1 and CDR2 are SNHLY and FYNNEI. The CDR3 is 13 amino acids. CDR3 coding DNA: TGTGCCAGCAGTACTCAGGCGTACAATGAGCAGTTCTTC. Its protein product is CASSTQAYNEQFF.

The V gene is TRBV6-5, the J gene TRBJ1-2; TRBD1 agrees at 8 bases. This CDR3 spans 14 amino acids. Trimming at V came to 4 bases and at J to 7 bases, leaving 8 bases not matched to a gene. Germline values: CDR1 MNHEY, CDR2 SVGAGI. CDR3 nucleotides: TGTGCCAGCAGTTTCACGACAGGGGCTTCTGGCTACACCTTC. Translation gives CASSFTTGASGYTF.

A few counts support this clonotype. V usage is TRBV5-5 and J usage is TRBJ1-6; D may be TRBD1 (6 bases). CDR1 SGHKS and CDR2 YYEKEE come from the germline V gene (reference sequence). The germline V and J ends were trimmed by 4 bases and 5 bases, with 13 bases remaining between them. This CDR3 spans 15 amino acids. The CDR3 DNA reads as TGTGCCAGCAGCCGCGGGACATCTGATAATTCACCCCTCCACTTT. The encoded protein is CASSRGTSDNSPLHF.

This clonotype was seen a few times. The chain employs TRBV19 and TRBJ2-3; TRBD1 matches 7 bases. With V trimmed by 4 bases and J by 1 base, 5 bases remained unmatched. Germline-derived CDR1 and CDR2 are LNHDA and SQIVND (reference sequence). The CDR3 contains 15 residues. DNA for the CDR3: TGTGCCAGTAGTACACGGGACAGCCGCACAGATACGCAGTATTTT. Translated: CASSTRDSRTDTQYF.

This clonotype has just a few counts. The chain couples TRBV6-5 to TRBJ2-5; 9 bases match TRBD2. This CDR3 region has 15 residues. Per germline, CDR1 MNHEY and CDR2 SVGAGI. V was clipped by 6 bases and J by 5 bases; unmatched bases: 10. CDR3 in amino acids: CASRSSWTSAETQYF. CDR3 DNA sequence: TGTGCCAGCAGGTCGTCATGGACTAGCGCGGAGACCCAGTACTTC.

This clonotype has only a few counts. The rearrangement joins TRBV14 to TRBJ2-6; weak D call: TRBD1 (5 bases). The CDR3 is 17 residues long. Germline CDR1 reads SGHDN; CDR2 reads FVKESK. V lost 2 bases and J 0 bases, leaving 11 bases between the germline ends. The CDR3 DNA sequence: TGTGCCAGCAGCCAACGGACACCTATCTCTGGGGCCAACGTCCTGACTTTC. Encoded protein: CASSQRTPISGANVLTF.

The chain links TRBV5-4 to TRBJ2-3, with 9 bases lining up with TRBD2. The CDR3 is 13 amino acids. Germline V gives CDR1 SGHNT, CDR2 YYREEE (reference sequence). V shed 6 bases, J shed 3 bases, and the junction held 2 bases outside the gene matches. The CDR3 protein is CASIAGETDTQYF. The CDR3 region has the DNA TGTGCCAGCATAGCGGGGGAGACAGATACGCAGTATTTT.

The gene calls are TRBV11-2 and TRBJ1-2; D call uncertain. Per germline, CDR1 SGHAT and CDR2 FQNNGV. The CDR3 has 15 residues. Trimming took 3 bases from V and 2 from J, leaving 13 bases between them. The chain's CDR3 is CASSFNREGNYGYTF. The CDR3, as DNA: TGTGCCAGCAGCTTCAACCGGGAAGGGAACTATGGCTACACCTTC. The full variable domain, rest sourced from reference TRBV11-2 and TRBJ1-2, is EAGVAQSPRYKIIEKRQSVAFWCNPISGHATLYWYQQILGQGPKLLIQFQNNGVVDDSQLPKDRFSAERLKGVDSTLKIQPAKLEDSAVYLCASSFNREGNYGYTFGSGTRLTVV.